The entry below describes one T cell receptor beta chain. This sample includes further DNA sequences coding for the same CDR3. This entry belongs to a study of shared clonotypes between healthy human individuals. CD45RO-negative cells were positively selected for CCR7, leaving out terminally differentiated effector memory CD45RA+ cells. Assay: immunoSEQ multiplex PCR; the TCRdb copy retains only in-frame clones and omits some. The sample lists approximately 2,000,000 clones; about 94% were seen once. This clonotype originated in a man aged 18 to 35 in good health. Some clones in this sample may be carry-over from other donors' samples. Specimen: naive CD8+ T cells from PBMCs.

CDR3 in amino acids: CASSLRSGRTYEQYF. The CDR3 nucleotides read TGTGCCAGCAGTTTACGGAGCGGAAGAACCTACGAGCAGTACTTC. The gene calls are TRBV27 and TRBJ2-7, with D perhaps TRBD2 (5 bases). CDR3 length equals 15 residues. Between the trimmed V and J ends, which lost 2 bases and 2 bases, there was a span of 13 bases. Germline CDR1 is MNHEY and CDR2 is SMNVEV (reference sequence).